The clone carrying this T cell receptor beta chain was picked up many times. Antigen: not known. The time point: longitudinal time-point 2. The unsorted libraries originated from 2 million PBMCs kept at -80 C. The cDNA was produced through 5'RACE with 10-nucleotide random UMIs. TCRdb called the 5' RACE reads again in MiXCR, with one record for every CDR3 protein. The sample consists of tens of thousands of distinct CDR3 sequences, more than 8% of them appearing once. V shed 6 bases and J 2 bases; nucleotides not matched to a gene: 7. The germline gives CDR1 SGHTA, CDR2 FQGNSA. The CDR3 totals 14 residues. These data belong to a study of neurological immune-mediated disorders. General study findings and limits: Expansion of TCR clones was greatest in HTLV-1-associated myelopathy and smallest in multiple sclerosis, where it fell below that of healthy controls. None of the CDR3 amino acid sequences of expanded clones were shared across subjects, and this suggested private repertoires in all groups.

J is TRBJ2-7 and V is TRBV7-2; 7 bases agree with TRBD1. The TCR originated in a man aged 25-45 years in good health. Specimen: PBMCs. The CDR3 DNA is TGTGCCAGCAGAACCGGGACAGATACCTACGAGCAGTACTTC. Its translation: CASRTGTDTYEQYF.